Listed here is a single T cell receptor (beta chain). Its specificity is unknown. Generated by immunoSEQ multiplex PCR, the TCRdb table keeps only in-frame clones and is missing some. This sample has some 200,000 clones, with over 65% found just once. The sample belongs to a study of cytotoxic CD8 clonotypes in ibrutinib-treated CLL. Findings and caveats of the study: Treatment left the uncommon public clonotypes either contracted or stable in frequency.

Sequences were derived from PBMCs, sampled after 12 months of ibrutinib treatment. The sequence came from a human donor with chronic lymphocytic leukemia.

For the CDR3, the DNA is TGCGCCAGCAGCCAAGAGAGAGGGACAGGCCGGGGGGAGCAGTTCTTC. This translates into CASSQERGTGRGEQFF. The V call is TRBV4-1, the J call TRBJ2-1; 8 positions agree with TRBD1. In germline, CDR1 is MGHRA, CDR2 YSYEKL. Trimming at V came to 0 bases and at J to 10 bases, leaving 11 bases not matched to a gene. The CDR3 contains 16 residues.